This TCR beta chain was captured by sequencing in a study of response to subunit inactivated influenza vaccine. From the RT-PCR reads, TCRdb called clonotypes with MiXCR, one entry per CDR3 protein. The data show hundreds of thousands of distinct CDR3 sequences, around 11% seen once. The CDR3 is made up of 13 amino acids. Germline V gene data show CDR1 as SGHTA and CDR2 as FQGNSA. Trimming left V 1 base short and J 3 bases short, with 6 bases between. Findings and limits, study-wide: Authors suggested that a seasonal influenza vaccination recruits few new T cells each time.

With respect to this clonotype: Antigen unknown.

The specimen comprised PBMCs from blood, sampled on the day of vaccination. The chain has TRBV7-2 and TRBJ2-5; the D is unclear. The TCR comes from a man aged 45-65 years who received an inactivated influenza vaccine. The CDR3 coding sequence is TGTGCCAGCAGCTTAGGGTATAAAGAGACCCAGTACTTC. It encodes CASSLGYKETQYF.